This record looks at one TCR beta chain sequence and its context. Its antigen is unknown. Healthy Caucasian individuals from Russia aged roughly 6 to 100 were enrolled as donors. This entry is derived from a study of blood T cells in healthy people across ages. General study points: Possibly, changes in expanded clonotypes were confounded because donor CMV status was unknown. Those diversity estimates obtained from one million T cells were thought to be underestimates.

The use of a sample-barcoded 5' primer and a J-beta primer mix characterized a second PCR of roughly 6 to 11 cycles. Each CDR3 protein is one row after TCRdb ran MiXCR on the 5' RACE reads. This table has roughly 1.4 million distinct CDR3 sequences, around 59% appearing once. The CDR3 contains 19 residues. The V and J ends lost 4 bases and 0 bases, in that order; junction bases with no gene match: 9. Germline values: CDR1 MNHEY, CDR2 SVGAGI. Sequencing was done on a sample of blood. This clonotype was obtained from a man younger than 30 in good health. The chain carries TRBV6-5 and TRBJ2-1; 13 bases map to TRBD2. The chain's CDR3 is CASSFGLAGAPRSYNEQFF. The DNA for the CDR3 is TGTGCCAGCAGTTTCGGACTAGCGGGAGCTCCCCGCTCCTACAATGAGCAGTTCTTC.